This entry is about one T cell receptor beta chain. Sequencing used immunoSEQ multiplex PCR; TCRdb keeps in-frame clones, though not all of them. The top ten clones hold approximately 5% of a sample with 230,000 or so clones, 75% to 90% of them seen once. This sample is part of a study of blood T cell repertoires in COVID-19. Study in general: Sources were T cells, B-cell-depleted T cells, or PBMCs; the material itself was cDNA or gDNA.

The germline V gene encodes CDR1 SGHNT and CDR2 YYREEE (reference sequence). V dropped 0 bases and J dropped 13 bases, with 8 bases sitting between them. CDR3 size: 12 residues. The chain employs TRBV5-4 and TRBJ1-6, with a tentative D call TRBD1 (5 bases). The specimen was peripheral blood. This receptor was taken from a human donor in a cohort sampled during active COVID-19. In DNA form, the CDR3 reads TGTGCCAGCAGCTTGGCGGGGGGGCCCCTCCACTTT. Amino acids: CASSLAGGPLHF. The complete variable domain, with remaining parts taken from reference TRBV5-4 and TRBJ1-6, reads ETGVTQSPTHLIKTRGQQVTLRCSSQSGHNTVSWYQQALGQGPQFIFQYYREEENGRGNFPPRFSGLQFPNYSSELNVNALELDDSALYLCASSLAGGPLHFGNGTRLTVT.